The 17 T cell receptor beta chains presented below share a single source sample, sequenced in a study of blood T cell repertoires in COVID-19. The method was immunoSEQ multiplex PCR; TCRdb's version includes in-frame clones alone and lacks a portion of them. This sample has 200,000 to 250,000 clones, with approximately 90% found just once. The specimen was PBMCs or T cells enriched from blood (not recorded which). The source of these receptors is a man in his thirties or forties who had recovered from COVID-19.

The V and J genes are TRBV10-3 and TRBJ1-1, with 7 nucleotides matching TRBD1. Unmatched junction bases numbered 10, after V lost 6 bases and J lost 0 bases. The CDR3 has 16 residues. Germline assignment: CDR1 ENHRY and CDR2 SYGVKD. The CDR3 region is CAISPMNRGVNTEAFF. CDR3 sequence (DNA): TGTGCCATCAGCCCCATGAACAGGGGCGTGAACACTGAAGCTTTCTTT.

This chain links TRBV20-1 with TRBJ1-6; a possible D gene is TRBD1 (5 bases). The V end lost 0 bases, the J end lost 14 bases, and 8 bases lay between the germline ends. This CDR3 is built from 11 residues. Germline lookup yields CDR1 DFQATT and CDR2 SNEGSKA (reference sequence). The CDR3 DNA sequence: TGCAGTGCTAGAGATCGGGACTCCCTCCACTTT. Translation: CSARDRDSLHF.

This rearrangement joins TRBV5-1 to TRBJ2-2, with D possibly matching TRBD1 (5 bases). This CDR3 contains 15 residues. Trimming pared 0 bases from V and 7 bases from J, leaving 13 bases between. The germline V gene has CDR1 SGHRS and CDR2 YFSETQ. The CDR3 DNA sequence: TGCGCCAGCAGCTTGGTGAAGGGGCTGGTCGGGGAGCTGTTTTTT. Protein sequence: CASSLVKGLVGELFF.

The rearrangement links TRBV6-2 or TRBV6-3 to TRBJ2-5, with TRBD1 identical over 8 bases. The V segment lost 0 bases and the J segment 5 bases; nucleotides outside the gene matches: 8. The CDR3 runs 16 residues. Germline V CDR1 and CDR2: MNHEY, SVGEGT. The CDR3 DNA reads TGTGCCAGCAGTTACTCGATCGGACAGGGAACTGAGACCCAGTACTTC. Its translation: CASSYSIGQGTETQYF.

The CDR3 sequence is CASSSLLGGGAYEQYF. The CDR3 DNA reads TGTGCCAGCAGCTCCCTTCTGGGGGGAGGGGCCTACGAGCAGTACTTC. The chain is built from TRBV7-9 and TRBJ2-7, with 7 bases identical to TRBD2. Germline values: CDR1 SEHNR, CDR2 FQNEAQ (reference sequence). V was pared by 4 bases and J by 2 bases, with 11 bases of the junction left unmatched. There are 16 residues in the CDR3.

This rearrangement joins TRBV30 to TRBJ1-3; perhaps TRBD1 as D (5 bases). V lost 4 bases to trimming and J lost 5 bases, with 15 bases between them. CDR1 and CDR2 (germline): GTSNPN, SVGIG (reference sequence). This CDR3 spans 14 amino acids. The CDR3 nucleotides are TGTGCCTGGATACCCGACAGCGTACGAAACACCATATATTTT. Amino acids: CAWIPDSVRNTIYF.

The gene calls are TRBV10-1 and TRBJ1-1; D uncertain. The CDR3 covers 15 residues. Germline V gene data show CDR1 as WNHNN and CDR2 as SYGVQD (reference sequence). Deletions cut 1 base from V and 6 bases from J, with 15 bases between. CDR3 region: CASSEYRSSDPEAFF. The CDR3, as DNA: TGCGCCAGCAGTGAGTATAGGAGTTCTGATCCTGAAGCTTTCTTT.

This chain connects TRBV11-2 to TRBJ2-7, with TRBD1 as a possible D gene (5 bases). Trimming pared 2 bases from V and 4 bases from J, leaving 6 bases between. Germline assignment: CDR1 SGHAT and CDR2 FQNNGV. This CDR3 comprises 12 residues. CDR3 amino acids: CASSLQGYEQYF. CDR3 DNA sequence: TGTGCCAGCAGCTTACAGGGATACGAGCAGTACTTC.

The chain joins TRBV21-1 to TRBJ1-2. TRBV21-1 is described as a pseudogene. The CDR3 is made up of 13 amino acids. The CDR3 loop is CASSKSRSYGYTF. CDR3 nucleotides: TGTGCCAGCAGCAAATCAAGGAGCTATGGCTACACCTTC.

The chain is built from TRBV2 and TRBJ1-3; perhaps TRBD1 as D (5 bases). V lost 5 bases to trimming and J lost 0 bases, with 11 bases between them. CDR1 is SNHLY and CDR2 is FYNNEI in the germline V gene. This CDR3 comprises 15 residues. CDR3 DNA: TGTGCCAGCAGTTCGACAGACATCTCTGGAAACACCATATATTTT. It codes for CASSSTDISGNTIYF.

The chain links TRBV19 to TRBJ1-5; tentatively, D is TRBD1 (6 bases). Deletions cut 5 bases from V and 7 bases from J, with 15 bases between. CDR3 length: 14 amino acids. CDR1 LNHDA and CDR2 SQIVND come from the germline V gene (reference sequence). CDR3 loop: CASSLLTGYQPQHF. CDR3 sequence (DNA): TGTGCCAGTAGTCTACTAACAGGGTACCAGCCCCAGCATTTT.

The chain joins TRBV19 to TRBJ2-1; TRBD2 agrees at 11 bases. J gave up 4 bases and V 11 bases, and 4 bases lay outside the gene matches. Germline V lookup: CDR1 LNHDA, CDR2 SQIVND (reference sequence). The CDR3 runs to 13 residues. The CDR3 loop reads CAASGRLYNEQFF. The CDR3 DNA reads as TGTGCCGCTAGCGGGAGGCTATACAATGAGCAGTTCTTC.

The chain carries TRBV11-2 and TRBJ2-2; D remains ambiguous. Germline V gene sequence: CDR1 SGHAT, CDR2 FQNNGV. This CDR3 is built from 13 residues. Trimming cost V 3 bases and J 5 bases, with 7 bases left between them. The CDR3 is CASSFLLTGELFF. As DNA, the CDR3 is TGTGCCAGCAGCTTTTTACTTACCGGGGAGCTGTTTTTT.

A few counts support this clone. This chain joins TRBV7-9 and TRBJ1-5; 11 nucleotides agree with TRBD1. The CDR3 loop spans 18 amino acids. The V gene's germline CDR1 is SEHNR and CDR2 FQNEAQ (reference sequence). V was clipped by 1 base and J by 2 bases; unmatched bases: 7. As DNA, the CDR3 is TGTGCCAGCAGCTTAGTTCCCCCGGGACAGGGGGGCAATCAGCCCCAGCATTTT. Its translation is CASSLVPPGQGGNQPQHF.

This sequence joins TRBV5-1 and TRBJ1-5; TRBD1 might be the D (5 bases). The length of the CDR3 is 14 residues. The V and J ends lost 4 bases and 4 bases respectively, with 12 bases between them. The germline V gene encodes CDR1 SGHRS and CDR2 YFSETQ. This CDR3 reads CASSPTGTNQPQHF. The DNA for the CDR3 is TGCGCCAGCAGCCCGACCGGGACTAATCAGCCCCAGCATTTT.

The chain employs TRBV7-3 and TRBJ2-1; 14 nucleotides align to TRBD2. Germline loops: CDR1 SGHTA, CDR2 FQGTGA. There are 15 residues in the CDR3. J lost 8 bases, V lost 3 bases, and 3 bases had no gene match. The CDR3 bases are TGTGCCAGCAGCTTGGGACTAGCGGGGGTGGATGAGCAGTTCTTC. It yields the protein CASSLGLAGVDEQFF. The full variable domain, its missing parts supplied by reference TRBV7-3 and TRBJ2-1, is GAGVSQTPSNKVTEKGKYVELRCDPISGHTALYWYRQSLGQGPEFLIYFQGTGAADDSGLPNDRFFAVRPEGSVSTLKIQRTERGDSAVYLCASSLGLAGVDEQFFGPGTRLTVL.

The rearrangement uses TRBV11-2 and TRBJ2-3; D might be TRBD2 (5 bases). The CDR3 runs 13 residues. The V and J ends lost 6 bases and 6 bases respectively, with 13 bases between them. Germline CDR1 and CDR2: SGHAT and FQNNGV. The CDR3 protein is CASRPPSGDTQYF. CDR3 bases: TGTGCCAGCAGGCCACCCTCGGGGGATACGCAGTATTTT.